This TCR beta chain was obtained from a study of T-cell memory formation after mild COVID-19. Study summary: Largely donor-specific TCR clusters were found. Overall study findings and caveats: Clones shrinking from day 15 to 85 showed even CD4/CD8 mixes; later expanders tilted CD4+. The SARS-CoV-2 specificity of second-wave clones reaching peak at day 37 remained unverified.

In this sample, this clonotype turned up many times. Antigen unknown. TCR alpha and TCR beta cDNA libraries with sample barcodes and UMIs came from 5'RACE using constant-segment primers. TCRdb reprocessed the 5' RACE reads via MiXCR and lists one record per CDR3 protein. The data contain approximately 350,000 distinct CDR3 sequences, around 13% of them singletons. The CDR3 runs 13 residues. V gave up 5 bases and J gave up 2 bases, with 9 bases separating them. Germline loops: CDR1 DFQATT, CDR2 SNEGSKA (reference sequence). The origin of this receptor is a man aged 18 to 30 who had mild COVID-19 (a few samples of this study predate the infection). Cell type and time point are not known. Sequences were obtained from PBMCs or a T cell subset sorted from them (not recorded which). V and J are TRBV20-1 and TRBJ2-2; D ambiguous. The CDR3 sequence: CSAHHRNTGELFF. The CDR3 DNA sequence: TGCAGTGCTCACCATCGAAACACCGGGGAGCTGTTTTTT.